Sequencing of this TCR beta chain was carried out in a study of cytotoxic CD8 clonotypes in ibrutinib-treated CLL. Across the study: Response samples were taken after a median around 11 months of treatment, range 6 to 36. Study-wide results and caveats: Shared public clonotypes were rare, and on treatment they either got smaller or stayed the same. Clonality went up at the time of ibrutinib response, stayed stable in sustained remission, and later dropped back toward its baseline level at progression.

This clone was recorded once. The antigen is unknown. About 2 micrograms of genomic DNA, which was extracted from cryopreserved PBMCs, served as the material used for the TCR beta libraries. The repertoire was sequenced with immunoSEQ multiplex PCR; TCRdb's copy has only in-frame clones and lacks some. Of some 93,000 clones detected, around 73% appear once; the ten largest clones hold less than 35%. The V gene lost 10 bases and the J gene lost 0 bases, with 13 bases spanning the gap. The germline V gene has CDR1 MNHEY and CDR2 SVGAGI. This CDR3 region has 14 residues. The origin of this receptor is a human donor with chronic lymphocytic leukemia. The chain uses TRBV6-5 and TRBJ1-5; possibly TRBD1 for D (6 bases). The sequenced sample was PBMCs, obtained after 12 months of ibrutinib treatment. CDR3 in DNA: TGTGCCACTAGAGGACAGTATAGCAATCAGCCCCAGCATTTT. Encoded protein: CATRGQYSNQPQHF.